Listed here are 26 T cell receptor beta chains from one sample, sequenced in a study of shared clonotypes between healthy human individuals. The data were produced by immunoSEQ multiplex PCR, yet TCRdb's version contains in-frame clones alone and is incomplete. The sample has over 2 million clones; around 93% are singletons. Input material: naive CD4+ T cells from PBMCs. The subset denotes: CD45RA+ positively selected. The receptors derive from a young man in good health. Some clones in this sample may be carry-over from other donors' samples.

The CDR3 DNA sequence: TGTGCCAGTACAGGGAGAAGGGACTTTAGCAATCAGCCCCAGCATTTT. It translates to CASTGRRDFSNQPQHF. The chain employs TRBV19 and TRBJ1-5; tentative D call: TRBD1 (5 bases). The V and J ends lost 7 bases and 0 bases respectively, with 16 bases between them. CDR1 LNHDA and CDR2 SQIVND come from the germline V gene (reference sequence). This CDR3 spans 16 amino acids.

The rearrangement joins TRBV18 to TRBJ2-2, with D perhaps matching TRBD2 (5 bases). Germline V gene lookup returns CDR1 KGHSH and CDR2 LQKENI. The CDR3 runs 12 residues. The germline V and J ends were trimmed by 6 bases and 6 bases, with 8 bases remaining between them. CDR3 coding DNA: TGTGCCAGCTCTGGCGGGTCCGGGGAGCTGTTTTTT. Translated, it gives CASSGGSGELFF.

The rearrangement links TRBV27 to TRBJ2-3, with 8 bases aligning to TRBD2. Germline assignment: CDR1 MNHEY and CDR2 SMNVEV (reference sequence). This CDR3 has 18 residues. Trimming removed 1 base from V and 0 bases from J; junction bases left unmatched: 9. CDR3 in DNA: TGTGCCAGCAGTTTATGGCAGGGACTAGGGGCTAGCACAGATACGCAGTATTTT. Encoded protein: CASSLWQGLGASTDTQYF.

V and J are TRBV18 and TRBJ1-4; D perhaps matches TRBD1 (6 bases). Germline V lookup: CDR1 KGHSH, CDR2 LQKENI. The CDR3 is 15 residues long. V was shortened by 3 bases and J by 7 bases, with 15 bases between the two germline ends. In DNA, the CDR3 is TGTGCCAGCTCACCGAGAGGCAGGGGAGGTGAAAAACTGTTTTTT. This translates into CASSPRGRGGEKLFF.

J is TRBJ2-5 and V is TRBV10-3, with TRBD1 as a possible D gene (6 bases). This CDR3 contains 11 residues. The germline V gene has CDR1 ENHRY and CDR2 SYGVKD. Trimming removed 10 bases from V and 4 bases from J, with 10 bases in between. The CDR3 is CATEQGETQYF. The CDR3 nucleotides read TGTGCCACCGAACAGGGAGAGACCCAGTACTTC.

The rearrangement uses TRBV7-3 and TRBJ2-6, with D tentatively TRBD2 (5 bases). With 4 bases removed from V and 2 bases from J, the gap between germline ends came to 15 bases. Germline lookup yields CDR1 SGHTA and CDR2 FQGTGA. The CDR3 totals 17 residues. CDR3 region: CASSSQPLAAGANVLTF. The CDR3 DNA reads as TGTGCCAGCAGCTCCCAACCCCTAGCCGCTGGGGCCAACGTCCTGACTTTC.

A remark on this clone: Germline is not matched at one junction end, which may reflect a read error. The rearrangement links TRBV28 to TRBJ2-7; 12 bases line up with TRBD1. CDR3 length: 15 residues. Per germline, CDR1 MDHEN and CDR2 SYDVKM. CDR3 nucleotides: TGTGCCAGCAGTCCCACTCAGTACCGGGACAGGGGGCTAATCTTC. The encoded protein is CASSPTQYRDRGLIF.

The DNA of the CDR3 is TGTGCCAGCAGCTTAGGAGTTCAGGGCGTCAAGCAGTACTTC. This gives the protein CASSLGVQGVKQYF. The chain links TRBV7-2 to TRBJ2-7; D possibly corresponds to TRBD1 (5 bases). CDR1 and CDR2 (germline): SGHTA, FQGNSA. With 1 base removed from V and 8 bases from J, the gap between germline ends came to 15 bases. The CDR3 is made up of 14 amino acids. Complete variable domain (other parts from reference TRBV7-2 and TRBJ2-7): GAGVSQSPSNKVTEKGKDVELRCDPISGHTALYWYRQSLGQGLEFLIYFQGNSAPDKSGLPSDRFSAERTGGSVSTLTIQRTQQEDSAVYLCASSLGVQGVKQYFGPGTRLTVT.

V is TRBV2 and J is TRBJ2-5, with D perhaps matching TRBD2 (5 bases). The length of the CDR3 is 13 residues. CDR1 is SNHLY and CDR2 is FYNNEI in the germline V gene. The ends were cut back, 8 bases at V and 7 bases at J, with 17 bases in the middle. This chain's CDR3 is CASSSRSGGTQYF. CDR3 nucleotide sequence: TGTGCCAGCTCCTCAAGGAGTGGAGGGACCCAGTACTTC.

Comments on this clone: Different DNA sequences within this sample yield the same CDR3. The chain has TRBV27 and TRBJ2-5, with D perhaps assigned TRBD1 or TRBD2 (5 bases each). Trimming shortened V by 2 bases and J by 4 bases, and 8 bases separated the two germline ends. The germline V gene encodes CDR1 MNHEY and CDR2 SMNVEV (reference sequence). CDR3 length: 13 amino acids. CDR3 DNA sequence: TGTGCCAGCAGTTTAACTAGGGGAGAGACCCAGTACTTC. Translation gives CASSLTRGETQYF.

A word on this clone: Other DNA variants within this sample encode the same CDR3. The chain is built from TRBV7-3 and TRBJ1-5; a possible D gene is TRBD1 (5 bases). CDR1 is SGHTA and CDR2 is FQGTGA in the germline V gene. Trimming took off 5 bases at V and 3 bases at J, with 8 bases between the two ends. The CDR3 length is 13 residues. CDR3 loop: CASSLGPNQPQHF. DNA for the CDR3: TGTGCCAGCAGCCTGGGGCCCAATCAGCCCCAGCATTTT.

The chain couples TRBV28 to TRBJ2-7; 9 bases are shared with TRBD1. V shed 2 bases and J 5 bases; nucleotides not matched to a gene: 7. The germline V gene has CDR1 MDHEN and CDR2 SYDVKM. The CDR3 spans 15 residues. The CDR3 protein is CASSLGGQGGNEQYF. Here the CDR3 DNA reads TGTGCCAGCAGTTTAGGGGGACAGGGCGGGAACGAGCAGTACTTC.

The V call is TRBV2, the J call TRBJ2-1, with 9 positions matching TRBD2. This CDR3 is 14 amino acids long. Trimming cost V 4 bases and J 8 bases; bases outside gene matches: 6. CDR1 SNHLY and CDR2 FYNNEI come from the germline V gene. The CDR3 loop reads CASSAGGRADEQFF. The DNA of the CDR3 is TGTGCCAGCAGTGCTGGCGGGAGGGCCGATGAGCAGTTCTTC.

The genes are TRBV27 and TRBJ2-7; 10 nucleotides line up with TRBD1. V lost 5 bases, J lost 9 bases, and 4 bases stayed unmatched. The germline gives CDR1 MNHEY, CDR2 SMNVEV (reference sequence). The CDR3 is 12 residues long. CDR3 loop: CASSPGTGVQYF. CDR3 in DNA: TGTGCCAGCAGTCCCGGGACAGGGGTGCAGTACTTC.

Concerning this clone: Other DNA sequences in this sample translate to the same CDR3. The chain has TRBV5-1 and TRBJ2-1; TRBD1 is a possible D gene (5 bases). The V and J ends lost 0 bases and 2 bases respectively, with 6 bases between them. Germline loops: CDR1 SGHRS, CDR2 YFSETQ. This CDR3 is 14 amino acids long. The CDR3 protein is CASSLDRPYNEQFF. CDR3 DNA: TGCGCCAGCAGCTTGGACAGGCCCTACAATGAGCAGTTCTTC.

V and J are TRBV6-5 and TRBJ2-4; D uncertain. CDR3 length: 14 amino acids. V was shortened by 4 bases and J by 1 base, with 8 bases between the two germline ends. CDR1 MNHEY and CDR2 SVGAGI come from the germline V gene. CDR3: CASSSLGAKNIQYF. CDR3 nucleotide sequence: TGTGCCAGCAGTTCCCTAGGGGCCAAAAACATTCAGTACTTC.

The gene calls are TRBV28 and TRBJ2-7; TRBD1 or TRBD2 may be the D gene (5 bases each). Germline CDR1 is MDHEN and CDR2 is SYDVKM. CDR3 length: 16 residues. The germline V and J ends were trimmed by 5 bases and 2 bases, with 19 bases remaining between them. In DNA, the CDR3 is TGTGCCAGCAGTGCACCCGGGGCTATCCACCCCTACGAGCAGTACTTC. Its protein is CASSAPGAIHPYEQYF.

This chain uses TRBV6-6 with TRBJ2-7; no definite D call. Germline-derived CDR1 and CDR2 are MNHNY and SVGAGI (reference sequence). The length of the CDR3 is 14 residues. V lost 5 bases to trimming and J lost 6 bases, with 17 bases between them. CDR3 amino acids: CASSPLDGWGEQYF. In DNA form, the CDR3 reads TGTGCCAGCAGTCCCCTCGATGGCTGGGGCGAGCAGTACTTC.

The chain is built from TRBV10-3 and TRBJ2-5; D possibly corresponds to TRBD2 (5 bases). CDR1 is ENHRY and CDR2 is SYGVKD in the germline V gene. Deletions cut 11 bases from V and 3 bases from J, with 13 bases between. CDR3 length equals 12 residues. The CDR3, as DNA: TGTGCCTCCGGACTGGAGGAAGAGACCCAGTACTTC. Its translation is CASGLEEETQYF.

This chain joins TRBV7-3 and TRBJ2-1, with TRBD2 matching over 7 bases. This CDR3 has 15 amino acids. Trimming removed 5 bases from V and 4 bases from J; junction bases left unmatched: 8. The V gene's germline CDR1 is SGHTA and CDR2 FQGTGA. CDR3 DNA: TGTGCCAGCAGCGCGTCGGGAGGTCGGTACAATGAGCAGTTCTTC. Amino acids: CASSASGGRYNEQFF.

The chain combines TRBV11-3 with TRBJ2-1, with 13 bases identical to TRBD2. Trimming at V came to 5 bases and at J to 7 bases, leaving 8 bases not matched to a gene. The CDR3 loop spans 16 amino acids. Germline CDR1 reads SGHNT; CDR2 reads YENEEA. The CDR3 DNA reads as TGTGCCAGCAGCCAGGGGACTAGCGGGATTGGGAATGAGCAGTTCTTC. Residues: CASSQGTSGIGNEQFF.

The chain links TRBV6-6 to TRBJ1-5; D unresolved. This CDR3 region has 12 residues. Per the germline V gene, CDR1 is MNHNY and CDR2 is SVGAGI (reference sequence). Deletions cut 6 bases from V and 4 bases from J, with 7 bases between. In DNA, the CDR3 is TGTGCCAGCAGGGGAATGAATCAGCCCCAGCATTTT. Protein: CASRGMNQPQHF.

This chain connects TRBV27 to TRBJ2-5, with D perhaps being TRBD1 or TRBD2 (5 bases each). This CDR3 is built from 14 residues. V was clipped by 10 bases and J by 5 bases, with 20 bases between them. Germline CDR1 and CDR2: MNHEY and SMNVEV (reference sequence). In nucleotides, the CDR3 is TGTGCCATCCCCAAGACGAGGGGCGCGGAGACCCAGTACTTC. Translating it yields CAIPKTRGAETQYF.

The V call is TRBV28, the J call TRBJ2-2, with TRBD2 matching over 9 bases. Trimming took 4 bases from V and 4 from J; bases not matched to a gene: 7. The CDR3 totals 16 residues. The germline V gene has CDR1 MDHEN and CDR2 SYDVKM. The CDR3, as DNA: TGTGCCAGCAGTTCCGGGACTAGCCGCCTCACCGGGGAGCTGTTTTTT. Its translation is CASSSGTSRLTGELFF.

The chain is built from TRBV7-2 and TRBJ2-7; D is ambiguous. V lost 6 bases and J lost 3, with 12 bases in between. Germline assignment: CDR1 SGHTA and CDR2 FQGNSA. This CDR3 has 13 amino acids. The DNA of the CDR3 is TGTGCCAGCAGGGTCCCCGCAGGCTACGAGCAGTACTTC. Its protein product is CASRVPAGYEQYF.

The J gene is TRBJ2-3, the V gene TRBV19; a possible D gene is TRBD2 (9 bases). The germline V gene encodes CDR1 LNHDA and CDR2 SQIVND (reference sequence). Trimming stripped 4 bases from V and 5 bases from J, with 22 bases between. The CDR3 sequence is 17 residues long. For the CDR3, the DNA is TGTGCCAGTAGTAGGGGCCAGGGGGCGGGAGGGGAAGATACGCAGTATTTT. Translated: CASSRGQGAGGEDTQYF.